A single sample is the source of the 4 T cell receptor beta chains below, sequenced in a study of T-cell reconstitution after alpha-beta-depleted transplantation in children. Unique molecular identifiers featured in how the TCRbeta library was prepared. TCRdb itself ran the PCR reads through MiXCR, one entry per CDR3 protein. Altogether 360,000 or so distinct CDR3 sequences are present, around 21% being singletons, with the ten largest covering 3.8%. Source: PBMCs from the stem cell graft donor, taken from the stem cell graft. The receptors were sampled from a human donor who donated a stem cell graft to a child with acute myeloid leukemia.

V is TRBV6-5 and J is TRBJ2-5, with 7 bases lining up with TRBD2. Unmatched junction bases numbered 6, after V lost 2 bases and J lost 3 bases. The CDR3 is made up of 15 amino acids. Per germline, CDR1 MNHEY and CDR2 SVGAGI. Here the CDR3 reads CASSYLMGGEETQYF. CDR3 nucleotide sequence: TGTGCCAGCAGTTACCTTATGGGAGGGGAAGAGACCCAGTACTTC.

In its sample, this clonotype was seen many times. CDR3 bases: TGTGCCAGCAGTTACACGACAGCAGGAACCGGGGAGCTGTTTTTT. Amino acids: CASSYTTAGTGELFF. The rearrangement uses TRBV6-2 or TRBV6-3 and TRBJ2-2; D possibly corresponds to TRBD1 (5 bases). The CDR3 length is 15 residues. The germline V gene has CDR1 MNHEY and CDR2 SVGEGT. V shed 2 bases and J shed 5 bases, with 12 bases lying between them.

The chain combines TRBV11-2 with TRBJ2-5, with D possibly TRBD2 on 6 matching bases. Trimming removed 0 bases from V and 5 bases from J, with 10 bases in between. The length of the CDR3 is 14 residues. CDR1 is SGHAT and CDR2 is FQNNGV in the germline V gene. As DNA, the CDR3 is TGTGCCAGCAGCTTAGACGGGGGTGCGGAGACCCAGTACTTC. This gives the protein CASSLDGGAETQYF.

The CDR3 DNA sequence: TGCAGCGGGGGTCCAGGGGACACTGAAGCTTTCTTT. Residues: CSGGPGDTEAFF. The gene calls are TRBV29-1 and TRBJ1-1, with a possible D match to TRBD1 (6 bases). In germline, CDR1 is SQVTM, CDR2 ANQGSEA. This CDR3 has 12 amino acids. Trimming removed 7 bases at V and 3 bases at J, with 12 bases between.